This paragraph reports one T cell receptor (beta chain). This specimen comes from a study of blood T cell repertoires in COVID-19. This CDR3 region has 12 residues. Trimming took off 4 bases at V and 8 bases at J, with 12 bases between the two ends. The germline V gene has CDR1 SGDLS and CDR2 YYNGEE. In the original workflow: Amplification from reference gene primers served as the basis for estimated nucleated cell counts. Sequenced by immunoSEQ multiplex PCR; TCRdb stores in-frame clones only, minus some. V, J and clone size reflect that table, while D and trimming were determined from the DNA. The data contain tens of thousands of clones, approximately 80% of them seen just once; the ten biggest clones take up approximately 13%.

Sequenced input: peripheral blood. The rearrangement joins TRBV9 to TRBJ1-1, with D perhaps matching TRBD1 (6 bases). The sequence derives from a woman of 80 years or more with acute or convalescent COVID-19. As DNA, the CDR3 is TGTGCCAGCAGCACTCCGGGGACAGAAGCTTTCTTT. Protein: CASSTPGTEAFF.